This T cell receptor (beta chain) was retrieved from a study of STAT5B mutations in CD4+ large granular lymphocyte leukemia. Study findings and constraints: Patient CD4-sorted repertoires looked more clonal than healthy CD4+ repertoires, even without putative leukemic clones. TRBV06-family usage was enriched in top patient clones (8/27) versus controls (2/35). Main leukemic clonotypes were patient-specific, but roughly 26% appeared at low frequency elsewhere.

Authors' methods: Lowest detectable productive clonotype frequency was 2.59 x 10-5. Some clones are missing from TCRdb's copy, which holds only in-frame ones; the method was immunoSEQ multiplex PCR. V and J calls and clone size follow that table, whereas D and trimming were derived from the DNA. The sample includes more than 9,500 clones, about 80% of them seen just once. Turning to this clone: The antigen is not known.

Germline assignment: CDR1 MNHNS and CDR2 SASEGT. V was cut by 6 bases and J by 0 bases, with 11 bases left in between. The length of the CDR3 is 14 residues. This chain links TRBV6-1 with TRBJ2-5, with D unclear. Material for sequencing was PBMCs. The TCR originated in a man aged 60 to 69 with CD4+ T-cell large granular lymphocyte leukemia. In nucleotides, the CDR3 is TGTGCCAGCAGCGGCTCGGAGTACCAAGAGACCCAGTACTTC. This codes for CASSGSEYQETQYF.